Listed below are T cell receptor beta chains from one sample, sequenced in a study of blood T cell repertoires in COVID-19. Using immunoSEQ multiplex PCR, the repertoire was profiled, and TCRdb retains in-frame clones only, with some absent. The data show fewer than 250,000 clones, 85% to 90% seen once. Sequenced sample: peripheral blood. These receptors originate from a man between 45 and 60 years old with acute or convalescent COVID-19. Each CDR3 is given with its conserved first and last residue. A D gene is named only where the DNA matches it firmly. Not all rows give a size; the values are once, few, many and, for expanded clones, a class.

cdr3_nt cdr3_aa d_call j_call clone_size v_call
TGTGCCAGCACCATACAGGGAAACACTGAAGCTTTCTTT CASTIQGNTEAFF - TRBJ1-1 - TRBV12-3/TRBV12-4
TGTGCCAGCAGTGAAGCGGCCGGACAGGCATCCGGGGGCTACACCTTC CASSEAAGQASGGYTF TRBD1 TRBJ1-2 - TRBV2
TGTGCCAGCAGCCACCGGGACGGGGGATCGGAAGGCTACACCTTC CASSHRDGGSEGYTF - TRBJ1-2 - TRBV27
TGTGCCAGCAGCTTAGGCGAGGGAGGCACTGAAGCTTTCTTT CASSLGEGGTEAFF - TRBJ1-1 - TRBV13
TGTGCCAGCAGCAATTACCTGGGACAGCACACCGGGGAGCTGTTTTTT CASSNYLGQHTGELFF TRBD1 TRBJ2-2 - TRBV7-3
TGTGCCAGCAGGTCGGACAGGGCGACCTACAATGAGCAGTTCTTC CASRSDRATYNEQFF TRBD1 TRBJ2-1 few TRBV2
TGTGCCTGGAACGGGAACACGTATTCACCCCTCCACTTT CAWNGNTYSPLHF - TRBJ1-6 - TRBV30
TGTGCCAGCGGAGAGCAGGGGGAAAATCATGAGCAGTTCTTC CASGEQGENHEQFF TRBD1 TRBJ2-1 once TRBV7-9
TGTGCCAGCAGTTCCAGGGCCTATGGCTACACCTTC CASSSRAYGYTF - TRBJ1-2 - TRBV11-2
TGTGCCAGCAGCAGGGGGAGTACAGATACGCAGTATTTT CASSRGSTDTQYF - TRBJ2-3 - TRBV7-8
TGTGCCATCAAAGCAGGGCCCATGAACACTGAAGCTTTCTTT CAIKAGPMNTEAFF - TRBJ1-1 - TRBV10-3
TGCGCCAGCACCTCACTAGGGACTCCTGGAGAGACCCAGTACTTC CASTSLGTPGETQYF - TRBJ2-5 - TRBV5-1
TGTGCCAGCAGCTTAGATGGACAGGAAGAGACCCAGTACTTC CASSLDGQEETQYF TRBD1 TRBJ2-5 once TRBV7-9
TGTGCCACCTCATCGGGGGAGACAGCTTCTATTTTGTATGGCTACACCTTC CATSSGETASILYGYTF - TRBJ1-2 once TRBV19
TGTGCCAGCAGCTTTACGACAGGGTCGGAGCAGCCCCAGCATTTT CASSFTTGSEQPQHF TRBD1 TRBJ1-5 - TRBV11-2
TGTGCCAGCAGCTTCCCTACTAGCGGGTACACAGATACGCAGTATTTT CASSFPTSGYTDTQYF TRBD2 TRBJ2-3 few TRBV7-8
TGCGCCAGCAGCTTTGGGAGGGGAGGAGATACGCAGTATTTT CASSFGRGGDTQYF TRBD2 TRBJ2-3 once TRBV5-1
TGTGCTAGTGGTCACACTAGCGGGGGCTACGAGCAGTACTTC CASGHTSGGYEQYF TRBD2 TRBJ2-7 - TRBV12-5
TGCGCCAGCAGCCGTCAGGGGGTTCATAGTGGAAACACCATATATTTT CASSRQGVHSGNTIYF TRBD1 TRBJ1-3 few TRBV5-1
TGTGCCAGCAGCTTGCAGGGAGGGGCCGGAGGCTACACCTTC CASSLQGGAGGYTF - TRBJ1-2 - TRBV7-9
TGTGCCTACGGATGGGCAGGGGTCTATGGCTACACCTTC CAYGWAGVYGYTF - TRBJ1-2 - TRBV30
TGTGCCAGCAGCTTGGCTCGGTCAGGCAAAAACATTCAGTACTTC CASSLARSGKNIQYF - TRBJ2-4 few TRBV5-4
TGTGCCAGCAGCAGGGGGCGCGACTATGGCTACACCTTC CASSRGRDYGYTF TRBD1 TRBJ1-2 once TRBV6-5
TGTGCCAGCAGTTACTCGCGGACAGGGGGTGGAAACACCATATATTTT CASSYSRTGGGNTIYF TRBD1 TRBJ1-3 - TRBV6-5
TGCGCCAGCAGCTTGGGGCATAAAACAGATACGCAGTATTTT CASSLGHKTDTQYF - TRBJ2-3 - TRBV5-1
TGTGCCAGCAGCGGAACCGCGCAGGGGGCCGTCACTGAAGCTTTCTTT CASSGTAQGAVTEAFF TRBD1 TRBJ1-1 few TRBV7-9
TGTGCCAGCAGCACCGGACAGGGGGCTGGTAGTGTCAATGAGCAGTTCTTC CASSTGQGAGSVNEQFF TRBD1 TRBJ2-1 once TRBV11-3
TGTGCCATCAGCGCCGGGGACAGGGGAGGCTACACCTTC CAISAGDRGGYTF TRBD1 TRBJ1-2 - TRBV10-3
TGTGCCAGCAGACGCCCGGGGGGCGCAGATACGCAGTATTTT CASRRPGGADTQYF - TRBJ2-3 - TRBV6-5
TGTGCCAGCAGCCACGACAGGGCGGACACTGAAGCTTTCTTT CASSHDRADTEAFF TRBD1 TRBJ1-1 few TRBV3-1/TRBV3-2
TGTGCCAGCCCAGGGCAGGTGAACACCGGGGAGCTGTTTTTT CASPGQVNTGELFF - TRBJ2-2 - TRBV18
TGTGCCAGCAGTGAACTACTAGCGGGAGAGACCCAGTACTTC CASSELLAGETQYF TRBD2 TRBJ2-5 - TRBV6-1
TGTGCCAGCAGCTCTCAGGGGGCTAGCGAAAAACTGTTTTTT CASSSQGASEKLFF TRBD1 TRBJ1-4 - TRBV7-9
TGTGCCAGCAGCATTGACAGTCACTCTGGAAACACCATATATTTT CASSIDSHSGNTIYF - TRBJ1-3 - TRBV7-6
TGCAGTGCTATGAGGGACTATGGCTACACCTTC CSAMRDYGYTF - TRBJ1-2 - TRBV20-1
TGCGCCAGCAGCTTTAATACAGGGTCTGGAAACACCATATATTTT CASSFNTGSGNTIYF - TRBJ1-3 - TRBV5-1
TGTGCCAGCAGCGGGGGGGCCTTTTACAATGAGCAGTTCTTC CASSGGAFYNEQFF - TRBJ2-1 - TRBV11-2
TGTGCCAGCACCCCGGGACACGATAACTATGGCTACACCTTC CASTPGHDNYGYTF - TRBJ1-2 - TRBV5-6
TGTGCCAGCAGTGGGGGTGGGGGCGCTTTGAACACTGAAGCTTTCTTT CASSGGGGALNTEAFF - TRBJ1-1 - TRBV6-1
TGCGCCAGCAGTGCCGACAGGACCAACACCGGGGAGCTGTTTTTT CASSADRTNTGELFF - TRBJ2-2 - TRBV10-1
TGCGCCAGCAGCTTGGCGGACAGGGGGAACACTGAAGCTTTCTTT CASSLADRGNTEAFF TRBD1 TRBJ1-1 - TRBV5-1
TGCGCCAGCAGCTTGGGCGGTTTTAGCTCCTACGAGCAGTACTTC CASSLGGFSSYEQYF - TRBJ2-7 once TRBV5-1
TGTGCAAGTCGCTTGATGGGAGCTGAAGCTTTCTTT CASRLMGAEAFF - TRBJ1-1 - TRBV12-2
TGTGCCAGCTCACCGGGACAGGGTCATGGATCACCCCTCCACTTT CASSPGQGHGSPLHF TRBD1 TRBJ1-6 - TRBV18
TGTGCCAGCAGCCCCGGGAGGGGGGTAGACACCGGGGAGCTGTTTTTT CASSPGRGVDTGELFF TRBD2 TRBJ2-2 once TRBV7-3
TGTGCCAGCAGCCAAGAGGACAGGGAACATGGCTACACCTTC CASSQEDREHGYTF TRBD1 TRBJ1-2 - TRBV4-2
TGTGCCAGCAGAGGGAGGGGGTCGGGCAATCAGCCCCAGCATTTT CASRGRGSGNQPQHF - TRBJ1-5 once TRBV6-5
TGCGCCAGCAGGCCGACTAGCGGGGAAGGGTCTGTTGAGACCCAGTACTTC CASRPTSGEGSVETQYF TRBD2 TRBJ2-5 - TRBV5-1
TGTGCCAGCAGCTTACTCGGGACTACCCAAGAGACCCAGTACTTC CASSLLGTTQETQYF TRBD2 TRBJ2-5 - TRBV7-6
TGTGCCAGCAGCTTGGGACAGGCTTTCTACGAGCAGTACTTC CASSLGQAFYEQYF - TRBJ2-7 - TRBV5-5
TGTGCCAGCAGTGAAAGGGGCAAAGGGCCCCGGAACACTGAAGCTTTCTTT CASSERGKGPRNTEAFF - TRBJ1-1 - TRBV6-1